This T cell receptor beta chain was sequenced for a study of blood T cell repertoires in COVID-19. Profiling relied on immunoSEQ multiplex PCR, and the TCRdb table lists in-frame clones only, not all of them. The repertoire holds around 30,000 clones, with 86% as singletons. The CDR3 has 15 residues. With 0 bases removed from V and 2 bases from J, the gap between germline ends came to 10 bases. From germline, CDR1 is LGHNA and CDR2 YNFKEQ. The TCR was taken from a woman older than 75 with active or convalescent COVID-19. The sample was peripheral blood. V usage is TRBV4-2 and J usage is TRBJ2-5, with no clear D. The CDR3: CASSQERTSQETQYF. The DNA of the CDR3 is TGTGCCAGCAGCCAAGAACGCACTTCTCAAGAGACCCAGTACTTC.